The entry below gives a single TCR beta chain sequence along with its context. Here immunoSEQ multiplex PCR was the method, and the copy in TCRdb shows in-frame clones only, minus some. This sample carries fewer than 300,000 clones, more than 75% of them seen once, and the ten largest clones take 2.3%. This sample is part of a study of blood T cell repertoires in COVID-19. The age range of participants was about 18 to 100 years, with residence in 20 to 25 US areas. Sequenced input: PBMCs or T cells enriched from blood (not recorded which). The sequence was collected from a woman aged 40 to 50 with acute COVID-19.

The CDR3 bases are TGCGCCAGCAGCTTAAATGTGTGGGGGCCGGATGGCTACACCTTC. Its translation is CASSLNVWGPDGYTF. The genes are TRBV5-1 and TRBJ1-2, with D tentatively TRBD1 (6 bases). The V gene lost 2 bases and the J gene lost 6 bases, with 17 bases spanning the gap. Germline-derived CDR1 and CDR2 are SGHRS and YFSETQ. CDR3 length equals 15 residues.